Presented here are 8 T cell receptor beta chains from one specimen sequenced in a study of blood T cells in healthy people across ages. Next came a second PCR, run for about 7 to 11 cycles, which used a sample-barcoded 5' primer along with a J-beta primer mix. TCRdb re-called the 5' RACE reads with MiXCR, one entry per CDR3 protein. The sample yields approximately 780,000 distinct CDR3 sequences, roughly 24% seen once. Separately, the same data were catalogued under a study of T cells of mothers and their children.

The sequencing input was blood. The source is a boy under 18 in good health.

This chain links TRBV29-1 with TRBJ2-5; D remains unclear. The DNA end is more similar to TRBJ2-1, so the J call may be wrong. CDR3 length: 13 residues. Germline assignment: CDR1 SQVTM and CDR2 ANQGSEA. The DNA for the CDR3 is TGCAGCGTTGTGGGCAGGCTGAAGAATGAGCAGTTCTTC. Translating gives CSVVGRLKNEQFF.

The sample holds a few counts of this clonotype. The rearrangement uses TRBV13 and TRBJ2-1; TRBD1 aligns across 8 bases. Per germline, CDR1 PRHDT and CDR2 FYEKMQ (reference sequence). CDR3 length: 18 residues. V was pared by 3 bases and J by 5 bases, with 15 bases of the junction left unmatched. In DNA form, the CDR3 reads TGTGCCAGCAGCTTCAGGTCCCCGTCGGGACAGGACAACAATGAGCAGTTCTTC. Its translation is CASSFRSPSGQDNNEQFF.

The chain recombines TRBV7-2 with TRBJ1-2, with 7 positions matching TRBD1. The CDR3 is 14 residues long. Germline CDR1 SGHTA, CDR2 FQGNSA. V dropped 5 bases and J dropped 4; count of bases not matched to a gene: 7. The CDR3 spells CASSPRQGGYGYTF. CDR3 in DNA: TGTGCCAGCAGCCCGCGACAGGGCGGCTATGGCTACACCTTC.

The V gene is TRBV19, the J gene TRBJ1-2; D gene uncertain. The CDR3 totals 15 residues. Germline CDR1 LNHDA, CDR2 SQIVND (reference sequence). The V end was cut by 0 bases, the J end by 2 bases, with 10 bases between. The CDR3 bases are TGTGCCAGTAGTATAGATCTTGGCGGCAACTATGGCTACACCTTC. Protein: CASSIDLGGNYGYTF.

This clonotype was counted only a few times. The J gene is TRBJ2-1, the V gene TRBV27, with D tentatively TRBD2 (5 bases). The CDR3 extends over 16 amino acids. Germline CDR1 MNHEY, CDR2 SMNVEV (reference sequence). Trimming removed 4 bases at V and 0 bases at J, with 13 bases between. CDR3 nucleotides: TGTGCCAGCAGTTCGCCACGGGGAAGCTCCTACAATGAGCAGTTCTTC. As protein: CASSSPRGSSYNEQFF.

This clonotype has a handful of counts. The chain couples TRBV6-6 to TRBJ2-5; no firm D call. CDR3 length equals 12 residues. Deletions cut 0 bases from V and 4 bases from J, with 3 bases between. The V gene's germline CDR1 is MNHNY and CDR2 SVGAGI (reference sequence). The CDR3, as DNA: TGTGCCAGCAGTTACTCTCTAGAGACCCAGTACTTC. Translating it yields CASSYSLETQYF.

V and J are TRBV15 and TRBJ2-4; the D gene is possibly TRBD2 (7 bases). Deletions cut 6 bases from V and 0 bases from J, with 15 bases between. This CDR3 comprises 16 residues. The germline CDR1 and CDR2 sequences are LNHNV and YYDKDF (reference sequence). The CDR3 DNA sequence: TGTGCCACCAGGCGAAGGGGGGGACTAGCCAAAAACATTCAGTACTTC. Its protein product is CATRRRGGLAKNIQYF.

CDR3 region: CASRPGPGRQPQHF. CDR3 bases: TGTGCCAGCAGACCGGGCCCAGGTCGTCAGCCCCAGCATTTT. V and J are TRBV2 and TRBJ1-5; D is unresolved. The CDR3 has 14 residues. Germline V lookup: CDR1 SNHLY, CDR2 FYNNEI. V was pared by 6 bases and J by 6 bases, with 15 bases between.